These T cell receptor beta chains were read from a single sample in a study of vaccination effects on CD4 cells after COVID-19. The table came from immunoSEQ multiplex PCR; TCRdb's copy has only in-frame clones and leaves some out. The sample holds roughly 59,000 clones; 60% to 80% are singletons and the top ten take roughly 2%. Antigen specificity for these receptors is unknown. This specimen consisted of CD4+ T cells from PBMCs cultured with HCoV-OC43 spike peptides, obtained after COVID-19 vaccination. Receptors were obtained from a human donor who received a COVID-19 vaccine. Each CDR3 is given with its conserved first and last residue. The D gene is left open where the match is weak. A clone size is listed for some rows: how often the clone was seen (once, few, many), or a class if it is expanded.

clone size,V gene,J gene,D gene,CDR3 DNA,CDR3 protein
.,TRBV6-4,TRBJ1-1,.,TGTGCCAGCCGAAGGGAGTCGATAATGAACACTGAAGCTTTCTTT,CASRRESIMNTEAFF
.,TRBV12-5,TRBJ2-5,TRBD1,TGTGCTAGTGCCCTGACAGGGGGCTCGCAAGAGACCCAGTACTTC,CASALTGGSQETQYF
.,TRBV14,TRBJ2-5,.,TGTGCCAGCAGCCAAGGGTCCGGGGCTAGCTATCAAGAGACCCAGTACTTC,CASSQGSGASYQETQYF
few,TRBV12-5,TRBJ1-4,.,TGTGCTAGTGGTTTTTCCCTAGGGAAAGAAAAACTGTTTTTT,CASGFSLGKEKLFF
.,TRBV11-1,TRBJ1-4,.,TGTGCCAGCAGCACCCAGGGGAGTCGTGAAAAACTGTTTTTT,CASSTQGSREKLFF
few,TRBV4-1,TRBJ1-2,.,TGCGCCAGCAGCCAAGTAGGTAGAACTAACTATGGCTACACCTTC,CASSQVGRTNYGYTF
.,TRBV30,TRBJ2-6,.,TGTGCCTGGAGCCGGGTTCGTGGGGCCAACGTCCTGACTTTC,CAWSRVRGANVLTF
.,TRBV15,TRBJ2-1,TRBD1,TGTGCCACCAGCAGTCTCCGGGACAGGGGGTTGAATGAGCAGTTCTTC,CATSSLRDRGLNEQFF
.,TRBV3-1/TRBV3-2,TRBJ1-1,.,TGTGCCAGCAGCCACAGCAACTTGGGCACTGAAGCTTTCTTT,CASSHSNLGTEAFF
.,TRBV7-3,TRBJ2-2,.,TGTGCCAGCAGCTTATTCCAGCGGGCAGACACCGGGGAGCTGTTTTTT,CASSLFQRADTGELFF
.,TRBV9,TRBJ2-3,.,TGTGCCAGCAGCGCCCTACTCAGCACAGATACGCAGTATTTT,CASSALLSTDTQYF
.,TRBV5-6,TRBJ2-5,TRBD1,TGTGCCAGTCGGACTGGGACAGTGGAGACCCAGTACTTC,CASRTGTVETQYF
.,TRBV3-1/TRBV3-2,TRBJ1-1,TRBD1,TGTGCCAGCAGCACCACAGGGGCAGGGACTGAAGCTTTCTTT,CASSTTGAGTEAFF
.,TRBV7-8,TRBJ2-1,TRBD2,TGTGCCAGCCTTACCCAGCGGGGCAATTTAGGGCGGCATTTTGAGCAGTTCTTC,CASLTQRGNLGRHFEQFF
.,TRBV5-1,TRBJ2-5,.,TGCGCCAGCAGCCTGGAGGGGGATGAGACCCAGTACTTC,CASSLEGDETQYF